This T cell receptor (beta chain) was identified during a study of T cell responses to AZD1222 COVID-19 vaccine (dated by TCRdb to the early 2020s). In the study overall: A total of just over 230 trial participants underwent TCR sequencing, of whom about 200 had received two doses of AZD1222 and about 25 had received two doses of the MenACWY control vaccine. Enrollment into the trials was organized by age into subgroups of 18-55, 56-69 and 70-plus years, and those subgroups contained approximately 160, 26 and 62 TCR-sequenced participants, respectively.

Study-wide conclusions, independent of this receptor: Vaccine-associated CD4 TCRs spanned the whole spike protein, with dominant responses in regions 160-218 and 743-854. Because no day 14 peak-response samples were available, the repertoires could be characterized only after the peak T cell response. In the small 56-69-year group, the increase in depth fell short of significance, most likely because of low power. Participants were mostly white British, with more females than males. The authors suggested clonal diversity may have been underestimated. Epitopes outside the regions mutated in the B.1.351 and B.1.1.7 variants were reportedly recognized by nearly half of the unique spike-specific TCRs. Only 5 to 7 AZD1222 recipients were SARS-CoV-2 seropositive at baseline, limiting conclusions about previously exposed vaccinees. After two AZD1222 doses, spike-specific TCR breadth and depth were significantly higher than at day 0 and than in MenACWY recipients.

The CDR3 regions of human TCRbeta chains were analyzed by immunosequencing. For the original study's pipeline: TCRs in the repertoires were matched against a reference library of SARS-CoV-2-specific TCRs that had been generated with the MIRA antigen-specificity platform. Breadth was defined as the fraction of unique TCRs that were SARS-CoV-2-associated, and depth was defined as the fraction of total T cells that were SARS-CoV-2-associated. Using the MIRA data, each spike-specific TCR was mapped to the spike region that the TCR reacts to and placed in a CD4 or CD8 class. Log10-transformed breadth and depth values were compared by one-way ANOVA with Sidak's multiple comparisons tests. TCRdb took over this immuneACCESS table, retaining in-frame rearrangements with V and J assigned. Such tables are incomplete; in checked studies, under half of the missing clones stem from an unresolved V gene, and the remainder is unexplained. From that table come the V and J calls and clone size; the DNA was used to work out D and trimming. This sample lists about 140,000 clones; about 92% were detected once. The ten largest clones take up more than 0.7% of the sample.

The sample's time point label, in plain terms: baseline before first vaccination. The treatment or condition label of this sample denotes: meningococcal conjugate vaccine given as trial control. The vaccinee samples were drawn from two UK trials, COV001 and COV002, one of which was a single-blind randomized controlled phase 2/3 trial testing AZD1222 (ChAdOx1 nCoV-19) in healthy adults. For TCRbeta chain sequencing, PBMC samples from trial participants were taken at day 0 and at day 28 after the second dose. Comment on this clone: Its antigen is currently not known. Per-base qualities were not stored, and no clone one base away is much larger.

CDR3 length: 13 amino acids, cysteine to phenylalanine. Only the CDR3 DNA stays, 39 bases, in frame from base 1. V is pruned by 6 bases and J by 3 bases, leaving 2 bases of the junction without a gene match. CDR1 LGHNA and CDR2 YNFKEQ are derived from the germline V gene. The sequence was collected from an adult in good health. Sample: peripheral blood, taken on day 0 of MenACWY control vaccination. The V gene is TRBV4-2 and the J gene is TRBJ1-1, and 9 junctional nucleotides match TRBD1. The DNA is TGTGCCAGCAGTCGGACAGGGGACACTGAAGCTTTCTTT. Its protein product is CASSRTGDTEAFF.